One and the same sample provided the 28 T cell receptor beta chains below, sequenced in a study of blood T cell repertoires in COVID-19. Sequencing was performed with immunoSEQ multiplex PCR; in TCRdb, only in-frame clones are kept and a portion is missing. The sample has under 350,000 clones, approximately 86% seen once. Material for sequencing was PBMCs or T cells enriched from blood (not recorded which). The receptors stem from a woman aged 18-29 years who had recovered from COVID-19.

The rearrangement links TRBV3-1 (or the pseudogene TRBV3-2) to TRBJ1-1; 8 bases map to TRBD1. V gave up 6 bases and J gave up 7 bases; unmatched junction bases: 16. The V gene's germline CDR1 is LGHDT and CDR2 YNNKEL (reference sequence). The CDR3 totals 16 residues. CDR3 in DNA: TGTGCCAGCAGACACGGACAGGGCGACGGTCTCGATGAAGCTTTCTTT. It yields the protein CASRHGQGDGLDEAFF.

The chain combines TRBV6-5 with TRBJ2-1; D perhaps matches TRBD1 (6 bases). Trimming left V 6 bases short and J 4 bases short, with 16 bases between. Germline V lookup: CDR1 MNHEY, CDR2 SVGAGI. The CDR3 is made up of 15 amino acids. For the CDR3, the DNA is TGTGCCAGCAGCCTTGGACAGAGCCTTTACAATGAGCAGTTCTTC. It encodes CASSLGQSLYNEQFF.

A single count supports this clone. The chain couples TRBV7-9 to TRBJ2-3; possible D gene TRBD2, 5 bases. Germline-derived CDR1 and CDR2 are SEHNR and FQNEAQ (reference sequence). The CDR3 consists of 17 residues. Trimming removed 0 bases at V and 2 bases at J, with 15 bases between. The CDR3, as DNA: TGTGCCAGCAGCTTAGCGTATGGTGAGGGCGCCACAGATACGCAGTATTTT. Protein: CASSLAYGEGATDTQYF.

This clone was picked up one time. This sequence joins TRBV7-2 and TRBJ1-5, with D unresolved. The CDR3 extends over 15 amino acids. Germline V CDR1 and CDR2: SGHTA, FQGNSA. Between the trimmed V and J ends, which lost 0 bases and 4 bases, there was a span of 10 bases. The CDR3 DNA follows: TGTGCCAGCAGCTTAGCGATGCCCGGGAATCAGCCCCAGCATTTT. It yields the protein CASSLAMPGNQPQHF.

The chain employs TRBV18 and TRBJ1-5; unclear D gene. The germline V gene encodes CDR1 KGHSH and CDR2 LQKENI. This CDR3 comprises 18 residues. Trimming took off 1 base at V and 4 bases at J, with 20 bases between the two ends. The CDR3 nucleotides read TGTGCCAGCTCACCACTGGCACAGCCCCCACCAAATAATCAGCCCCAGCATTTT. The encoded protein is CASSPLAQPPPNNQPQHF.

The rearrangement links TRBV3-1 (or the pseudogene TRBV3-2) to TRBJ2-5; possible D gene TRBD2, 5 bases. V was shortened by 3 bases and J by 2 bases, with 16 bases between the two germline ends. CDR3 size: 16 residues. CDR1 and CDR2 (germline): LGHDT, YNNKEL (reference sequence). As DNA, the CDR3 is TGTGCCAGCAGCCATTCGTCACTAGACTTACAAGAGACCCAGTACTTC. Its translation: CASSHSSLDLQETQYF.

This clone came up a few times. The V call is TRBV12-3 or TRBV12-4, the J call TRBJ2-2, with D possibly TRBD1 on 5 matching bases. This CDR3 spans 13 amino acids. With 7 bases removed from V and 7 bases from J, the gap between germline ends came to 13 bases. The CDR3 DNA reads TGTGCCAGCAACCTCCAGGGAATCGGGGAGCTGTTTTTT. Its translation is CASNLQGIGELFF.

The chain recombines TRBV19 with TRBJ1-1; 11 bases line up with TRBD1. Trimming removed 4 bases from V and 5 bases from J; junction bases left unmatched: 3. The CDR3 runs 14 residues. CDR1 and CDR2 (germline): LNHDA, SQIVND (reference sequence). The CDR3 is CASSRGQGETEAFF. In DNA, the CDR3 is TGTGCCAGTAGTAGGGGACAGGGGGAGACTGAAGCTTTCTTT.

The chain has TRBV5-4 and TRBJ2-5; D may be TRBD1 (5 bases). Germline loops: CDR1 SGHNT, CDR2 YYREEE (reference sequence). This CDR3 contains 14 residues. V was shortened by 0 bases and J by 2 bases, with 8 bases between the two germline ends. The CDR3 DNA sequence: TGTGCCAGCAGCTTGGTGGGGCCACAAGAGACCCAGTACTTC. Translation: CASSLVGPQETQYF.

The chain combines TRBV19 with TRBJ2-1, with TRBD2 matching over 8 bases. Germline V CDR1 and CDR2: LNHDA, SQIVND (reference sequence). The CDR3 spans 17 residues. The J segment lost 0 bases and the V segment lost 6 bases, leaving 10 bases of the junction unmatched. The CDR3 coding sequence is TGTGCCAGTAGGACTCGGGAGGGAGGGAGCTCCTACAATGAGCAGTTCTTC. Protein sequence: CASRTREGGSSYNEQFF.

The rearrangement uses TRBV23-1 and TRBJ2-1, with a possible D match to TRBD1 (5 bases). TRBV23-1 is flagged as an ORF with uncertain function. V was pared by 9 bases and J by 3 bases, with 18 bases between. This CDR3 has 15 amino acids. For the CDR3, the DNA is TGCGCCAGTCCCTCCCCAGGGTGGATCTACAATGAGCAGTTCTTC. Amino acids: CASPSPGWIYNEQFF.

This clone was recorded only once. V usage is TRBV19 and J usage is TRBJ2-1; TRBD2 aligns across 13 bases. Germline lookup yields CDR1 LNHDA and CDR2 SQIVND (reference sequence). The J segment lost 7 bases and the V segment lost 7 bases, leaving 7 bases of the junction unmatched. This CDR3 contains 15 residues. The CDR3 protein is CASTRTSGSSNEQFF. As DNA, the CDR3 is TGTGCCAGTACTCGGACTAGCGGGAGTAGTAATGAGCAGTTCTTC.

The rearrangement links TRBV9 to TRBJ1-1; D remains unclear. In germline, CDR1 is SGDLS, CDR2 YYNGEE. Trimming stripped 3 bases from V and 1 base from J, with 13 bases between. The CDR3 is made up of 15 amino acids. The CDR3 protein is CASSANRGPNTEAFF. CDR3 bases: TGTGCCAGCAGCGCGAACAGAGGGCCGAACACTGAAGCTTTCTTT.

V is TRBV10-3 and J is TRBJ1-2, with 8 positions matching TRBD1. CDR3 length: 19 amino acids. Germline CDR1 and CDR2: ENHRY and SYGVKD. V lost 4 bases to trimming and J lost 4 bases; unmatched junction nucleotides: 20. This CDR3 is CAISGGGRDLDREFYGYTF. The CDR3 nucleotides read TGTGCCATCAGTGGAGGCGGTCGGGACTTGGACAGGGAGTTCTATGGCTACACCTTC.

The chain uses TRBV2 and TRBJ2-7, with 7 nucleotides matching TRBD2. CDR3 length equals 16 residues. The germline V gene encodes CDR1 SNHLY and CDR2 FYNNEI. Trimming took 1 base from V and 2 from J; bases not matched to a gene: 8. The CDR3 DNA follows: TGTGCCAGCAGTGAAGATTTACGGACTAGGCCCTACGAGCAGTACTTC. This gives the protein CASSEDLRTRPYEQYF.

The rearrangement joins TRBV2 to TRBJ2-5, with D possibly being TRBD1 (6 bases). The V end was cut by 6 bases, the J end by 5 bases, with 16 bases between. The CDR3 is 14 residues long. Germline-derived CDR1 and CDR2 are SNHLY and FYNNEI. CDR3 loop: CASRITGFMETQYF. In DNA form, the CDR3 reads TGTGCCAGCAGGATCACAGGGTTTATGGAGACCCAGTACTTC.

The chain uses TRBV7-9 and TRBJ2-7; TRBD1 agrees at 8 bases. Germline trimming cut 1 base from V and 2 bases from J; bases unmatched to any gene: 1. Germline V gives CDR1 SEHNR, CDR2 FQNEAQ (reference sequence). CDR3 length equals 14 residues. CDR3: CASSLEGQAYEQYF. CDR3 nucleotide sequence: TGTGCCAGCAGCTTAGAGGGACAGGCCTACGAGCAGTACTTC.

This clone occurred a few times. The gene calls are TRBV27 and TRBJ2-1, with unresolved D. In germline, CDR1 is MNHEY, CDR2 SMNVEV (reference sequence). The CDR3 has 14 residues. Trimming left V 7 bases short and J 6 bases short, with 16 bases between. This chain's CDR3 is CASTPYFPGNEQFF. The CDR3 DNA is TGTGCCAGCACCCCGTACTTTCCAGGCAATGAGCAGTTCTTC.

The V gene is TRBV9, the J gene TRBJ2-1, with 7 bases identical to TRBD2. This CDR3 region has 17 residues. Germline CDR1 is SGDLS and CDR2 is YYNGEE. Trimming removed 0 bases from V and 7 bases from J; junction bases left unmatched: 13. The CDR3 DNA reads TGTGCCAGCAGCGTAGAGGAGGCGGGAGCCCCCGCTAATGAGCAGTTCTTC. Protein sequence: CASSVEEAGAPANEQFF.

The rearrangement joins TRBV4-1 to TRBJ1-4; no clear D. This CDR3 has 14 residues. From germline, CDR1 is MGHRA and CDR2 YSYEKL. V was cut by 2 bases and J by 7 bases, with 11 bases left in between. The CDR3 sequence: CASSQYDEGEKLFF. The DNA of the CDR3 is TGCGCCAGCAGCCAATACGACGAGGGTGAAAAACTGTTTTTT.

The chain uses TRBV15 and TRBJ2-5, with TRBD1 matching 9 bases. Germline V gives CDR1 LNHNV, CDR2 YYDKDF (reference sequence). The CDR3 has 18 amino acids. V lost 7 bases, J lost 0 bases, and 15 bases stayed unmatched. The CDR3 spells CATMTGQGSTRYQETQYF. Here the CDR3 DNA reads TGTGCCACCATGACGGGACAGGGCTCCACCCGGTACCAAGAGACCCAGTACTTC.

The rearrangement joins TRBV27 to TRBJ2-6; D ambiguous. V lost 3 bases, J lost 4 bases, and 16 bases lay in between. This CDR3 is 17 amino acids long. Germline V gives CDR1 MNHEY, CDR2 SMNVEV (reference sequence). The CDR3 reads CASSFGSRSTGANVLTF. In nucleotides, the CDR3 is TGTGCCAGCAGTTTTGGTAGTCGAAGTACCGGGGCCAACGTCCTGACTTTC.

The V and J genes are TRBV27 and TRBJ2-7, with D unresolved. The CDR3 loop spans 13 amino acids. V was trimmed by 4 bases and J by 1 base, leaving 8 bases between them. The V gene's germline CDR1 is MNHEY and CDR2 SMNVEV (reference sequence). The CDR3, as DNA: TGTGCCAGCAGTTATGCGGATTCCTACGAGCAGTACTTC. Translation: CASSYADSYEQYF.

CDR3 DNA: TGCGCCAGCAGCTTGGACAGGTTGAGCACCGGGGAGCTGTTTTTT. Its protein is CASSLDRLSTGELFF. The gene calls are TRBV5-1 and TRBJ2-2; TRBD1 might be the D (5 bases). The V end lost 0 bases, the J end lost 4 bases, and 10 bases lay between the germline ends. The length of the CDR3 is 15 residues. Per the germline V gene, CDR1 is SGHRS and CDR2 is YFSETQ.

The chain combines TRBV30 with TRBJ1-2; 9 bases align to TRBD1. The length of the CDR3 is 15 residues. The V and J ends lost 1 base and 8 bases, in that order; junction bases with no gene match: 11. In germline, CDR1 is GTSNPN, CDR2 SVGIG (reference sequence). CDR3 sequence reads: CAWSDPGQGLWGYTF. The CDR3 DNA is TGTGCCTGGAGTGATCCGGGACAGGGTTTATGGGGCTACACCTTC. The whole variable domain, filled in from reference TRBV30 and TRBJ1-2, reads SQTIHQWPATLVQPVGSPLSLECTVEGTSNPNLYWYRQAAGRGLQLLFYSVGIGQISSEVPQNLSASRPQDRQFILSSKKLLLSDSGFYLCAWSDPGQGLWGYTFGSGTRLTVV.

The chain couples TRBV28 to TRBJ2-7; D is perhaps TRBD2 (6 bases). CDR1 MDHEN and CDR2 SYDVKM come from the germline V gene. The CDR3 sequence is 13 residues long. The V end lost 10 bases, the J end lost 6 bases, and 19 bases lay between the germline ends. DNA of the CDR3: TGTGCCACTGGACTACCCGACCTCCGCGAGCAGTACTTC. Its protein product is CATGLPDLREQYF.

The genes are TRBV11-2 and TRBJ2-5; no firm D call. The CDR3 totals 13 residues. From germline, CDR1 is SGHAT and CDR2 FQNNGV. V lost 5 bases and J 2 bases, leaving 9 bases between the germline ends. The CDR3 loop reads CASSQRSQETQYF. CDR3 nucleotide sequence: TGTGCCAGCAGCCAGAGGAGTCAAGAGACCCAGTACTTC.

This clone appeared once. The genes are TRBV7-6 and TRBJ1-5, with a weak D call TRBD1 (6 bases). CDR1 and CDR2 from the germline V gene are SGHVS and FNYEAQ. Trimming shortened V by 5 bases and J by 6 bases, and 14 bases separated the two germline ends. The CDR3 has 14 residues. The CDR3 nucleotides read TGTGCCAGCAGCGAATACAGGGAGGGTCAGCCCCAGCATTTT. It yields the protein CASSEYREGQPQHF. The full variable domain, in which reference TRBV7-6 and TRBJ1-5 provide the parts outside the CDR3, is GAGVSQSPRYKVTKRGQDVALRCDPISGHVSLYWYRQALGQGPEFLTYFNYEAQQDKSGLPNDRFSAERPEGSISTLTIQRTEQRDSAMYRCASSEYREGQPQHFGDGTRLSIL.